The clone carrying this T cell receptor beta chain appeared a few times. Antigen specificity is unknown. The sample is drawn from a study of T cell repertoires in cytomegalovirus infection. Study findings and constraints: CMV carriers with the relevant HLA were identified by cumulative public TCR beta family frequency.

Each CDR3 protein gets one entry after TCRdb re-called the reads with MiXCR. Among 550,000 to 700,000 distinct CDR3 sequences listed, 35% to 50% were seen once. The receptor's source is a human donor in good health (CMV status not recorded). Some clones in this sample may be carry-over from other donors' samples. The material sequenced was cultured PBMCs, taken from culture after CMV antigen stimulation.

The DNA of the CDR3 is TGCAGCGTTGTATTCAGCATGAACACTGAAGCTTTCTTT. Residues: CSVVFSMNTEAFF. The rearrangement links TRBV29-1 to TRBJ1-1; D remains ambiguous. CDR1 is SQVTM and CDR2 is ANQGSEA in the germline V gene. There are 13 residues in the CDR3. V gave up 4 bases and J gave up 0 bases, with 9 bases separating them.